The present T cell receptor (beta chain) was sequenced within a study of T cells in Graves' hyperthyroidism and ophthalmopathy. Study findings and constraints: In validation, the model predicted ophthalmopathy. These predictions came a median 6.5 months before onset. Appearing also in blood were most of the thyroid clonotypes expanded above 0.001.

Amplification of TCR beta CDR3 regions was performed using RNA transcripts as template. The primer set for the first-round RT-PCR of the TCR CDR3 was HTBI. TCRdb used MiXCR to reprocess the multiplex PCR reads, holding one entry per CDR3 protein. Of around 500,000 distinct CDR3 sequences in the sample, about 22% were seen once. Patients were excluded for uncontrolled infection, other autoimmune disease, pregnancy or lactation. The germline V and J ends were trimmed by 2 bases and 0 bases, with 20 bases remaining between them. Germline V gene data show CDR1 as MNHNS and CDR2 as SASEGT. This CDR3 contains 20 residues. In regard to this clonotype: Its specificity is not known.

This sequence originates from a woman in her 70s with Graves' ophthalmopathy. The V gene is TRBV6-1, the J gene TRBJ1-6, with D uncertain. Sequences were obtained from blood. CDR3 loop: CASSESLRGMRSSYNSPLHF. The CDR3 DNA reads TGTGCCAGCAGTGAATCCCTCCGCGGGATGAGGAGCTCCTATAATTCACCCCTCCACTTT.